The rows below give T cell receptor beta chains drawn from one sample of a study of T cells in Graves' hyperthyroidism and ophthalmopathy. TCRdb reprocessed the multiplex PCR reads with MiXCR, giving one entry per CDR3 protein. The sample includes roughly 570,000 distinct CDR3 sequences, 46% of them seen just once. Sequenced material: peripheral blood or thyroid tissue (not recorded which). Source of these receptors: an adult woman with Graves' disease, either hyperthyroidism or ophthalmopathy (not recorded which). The CDR3 runs from the conserved cysteine through the conserved F or W.

TRBJ1-1 TRBV29-1 CSVFEGGEAFF
TRBJ1-5 TRBV2 CASNAAGAGGQPQHF
TRBJ1-1 TRBV10-1 CAIWLGGNTEAFF
TRBJ2-7 TRBV15 CATSSGGLAGVGEQYF
TRBJ2-7 TRBV28 CASSLDDRARVF
TRBJ2-5 TRBV7-3 CASSFQGKETQYF
TRBJ2-7 TRBV7-6 CASSPQGSEQYF
TRBJ1-1 TRBV5-1 CASSPEDRGSEAFF
TRBJ1-4 TRBV10-3 CAISESIGQATNEKLFF
TRBJ2-5 TRBV20-1 CSAYRGGTQYF